These 18 T cell receptor beta chains originate from one sample sequenced in a study of immune evolution from preneoplasia to lung adenocarcinoma (dated by TCRdb to the early 2020s). Libraries came from the immunoSEQ multiplex PCR assay. TCRdb mirrors the immuneACCESS table, restricted to in-frame sequences. Some clones are absent from its copies; in checked studies, under half trace to an unresolved V gene, and the reason for the others is unknown. For this sample the table gives roughly 38,000 clones, of which about 74% were detected only once. 6% to 7% of the sample belongs to the ten largest clones. The specimen was FFPE invasive lung adenocarcinoma tissue. This specimen's cell subset or site label, per the study, means: frankly invasive lung adenocarcinoma (ADC). Every receptor here comes from a person aged 55-75 years with lung adenocarcinoma.

The gene calls are TRBV29-1 and TRBJ2-5; 11 positions agree with TRBD2. The CDR3 is 13 residues long. Germline CDR1 SQVTM, CDR2 ANQGSEA. V shed 7 bases and J 2 bases; nucleotides not matched to a gene: 3. CDR3 DNA sequence: TGCAGCGACCGGACTAGCGGGCAAGAGACCCAGTACTTC. This encodes CSDRTSGQETQYF.

V usage is TRBV6-5 and J usage is TRBJ1-5; maybe TRBD1 (5 bases). Germline CDR1 is MNHEY and CDR2 is SVGAGI. Trimming stripped 8 bases from V and 2 bases from J, with 16 bases between. The CDR3 extends over 15 amino acids. The CDR3 sequence: CASRSGSDRNQPQHF. The CDR3 DNA reads TGTGCCAGCCGTTCAGGGTCGGATCGCAATCAGCCCCAGCATTTT.

The chain uses TRBV5-4 and TRBJ2-1; TRBD2 is a possible D gene (7 bases). V lost 2 bases and J 6 bases, leaving 15 bases between the germline ends. In germline, CDR1 is SGHNT, CDR2 YYREEE (reference sequence). The CDR3 contains 15 residues. CDR3 bases: TGTGCCAGCAGCTTTTGGGGGGGCTTGGGCAATGAGCAGTTCTTC. It codes for CASSFWGGLGNEQFF. The whole variable domain, filled in from reference TRBV5-4 and TRBJ2-1, reads ETGVTQSPTHLIKTRGQQVTLRCSSQSGHNTVSWYQQALGQGPQFIFQYYREEENGRGNFPPRFSGLQFPNYSSELNVNALELDDSALYLCASSFWGGLGNEQFFGPGTRLTVL.

The rearrangement joins TRBV11-2 to TRBJ2-3; 15 bases align to TRBD2. The germline CDR1 and CDR2 sequences are SGHAT and FQNNGV. After removal of 5 bases from V and 7 bases from J, the junction contained 4 bases not matched to a gene. This CDR3 region has 15 residues. CDR3 DNA sequence: TGTGCCAGCAGCCAGGGACTAGCGGGAGGAAATACGCAGTATTTT. Its protein product is CASSQGLAGGNTQYF.

The chain joins TRBV27 to TRBJ1-2; the D gene is possibly TRBD1 (6 bases). Deletions cut 2 bases from V and 0 bases from J, with 22 bases between. Germline CDR1 reads MNHEY; CDR2 reads SMNVEV (reference sequence). The CDR3 spans 19 residues. The CDR3 protein is CASSLKVTGGIQPNYGYTF. Written as DNA, the CDR3 is TGTGCCAGCAGTTTAAAGGTGACAGGAGGGATACAACCTAACTATGGCTACACCTTC.

The chain couples TRBV19 to TRBJ2-2; the D is unclear. The germline CDR1 and CDR2 sequences are LNHDA and SQIVND (reference sequence). The CDR3 runs 14 residues. Trimming removed 5 bases from V and 4 bases from J, with 11 bases in between. CDR3 in DNA: TGTGCCAGTAGTGCTGGCAGCCTCACCGGGGAGCTGTTTTTT. This translates into CASSAGSLTGELFF.

This clone was counted once. The J gene is TRBJ2-1, the V gene TRBV19; maybe TRBD2 (6 bases). Trimming took 7 bases from V and 4 from J, leaving 14 bases between them. Germline V gives CDR1 LNHDA, CDR2 SQIVND (reference sequence). This CDR3 has 14 residues. The CDR3 loop reads CASMDSGLYNEQFF. In DNA form, the CDR3 reads TGTGCCAGTATGGATAGCGGCCTGTACAATGAGCAGTTCTTC.

This chain links TRBV9 with TRBJ2-7, with no clear D. CDR1 and CDR2 (germline): SGDLS, YYNGEE. The CDR3 consists of 14 residues. V lost 3 bases, J lost 2 bases, and 12 bases lay in between. CDR3 region: CASSARTSPYEQYF. Here the CDR3 DNA reads TGTGCCAGCAGCGCGAGGACGTCCCCCTACGAGCAGTACTTC.

The V and J genes are TRBV5-6 and TRBJ1-5; 7 nucleotides agree with TRBD1. Germline V gives CDR1 SGHDT, CDR2 YYEEEE. V shed 4 bases, J shed 3 bases, and the junction held 4 bases outside the gene matches. This CDR3 has 14 residues. CDR3 protein: CASSLGQHNQPQHF. DNA for the CDR3: TGTGCCAGCAGCCTGGGACAGCACAATCAGCCCCAGCATTTT.

The chain uses TRBV5-6 and TRBJ1-2, with 8 bases that match TRBD1. The J segment lost 4 bases and the V segment lost 1 base, leaving 6 bases of the junction unmatched. The length of the CDR3 is 15 residues. Germline loops: CDR1 SGHDT, CDR2 YYEEEE. Here the CDR3 reads CASSLMGQVVYGYTF. The CDR3 DNA sequence: TGTGCCAGCAGCTTGATGGGACAGGTTGTCTATGGCTACACCTTC.

This clone came up once. The rearrangement uses TRBV2 and TRBJ2-1; 10 bases align to TRBD1. The CDR3 runs to 13 residues. The J segment lost 5 bases and the V segment lost 9 bases, leaving 4 bases of the junction unmatched. Germline loops: CDR1 SNHLY, CDR2 FYNNEI. The CDR3, as DNA: TGTGCCAGTGGGGGACAGGGGCACAATGAGCAGTTCTTC. Its translation is CASGGQGHNEQFF.

The chain carries TRBV4-2 and TRBJ2-5; 10 nucleotides align to TRBD2. V was pared by 0 bases and J by 4 bases, with 11 bases of the junction left unmatched. From germline, CDR1 is LGHNA and CDR2 YNFKEQ. The CDR3 consists of 18 residues. The CDR3: CASSQDLVSSGSVETQYF. The CDR3 DNA is TGTGCCAGCAGCCAAGATTTGGTTTCTAGCGGGAGTGTAGAGACCCAGTACTTC.

This chain joins TRBV14 and TRBJ2-7, with D possibly matching TRBD1 (5 bases). This CDR3 is built from 13 residues. Trimming took 3 bases from V and 2 from J, leaving 8 bases between them. CDR1 and CDR2 from the germline V gene are SGHDN and FVKESK. In nucleotides, the CDR3 is TGTGCCAGCAGCCAGGGCAGGGCCTACGAGCAGTACTTC. Its protein product is CASSQGRAYEQYF.

Comment on this clone: One junction end does not reproduce the germline sequence, and a read error may be involved. The chain combines TRBV19 with TRBJ2-7; D is possibly TRBD2 (6 bases). In germline, CDR1 is LNHDA, CDR2 SQIVND (reference sequence). This CDR3 contains 13 residues. The CDR3 spells CASSIADSYEQYF. CDR3 bases: TGTGCCAGTAGCATAGCGGACTCCTACGAGCAGTACTTC.

The V gene is TRBV5-1, the J gene TRBJ2-1, with D perhaps matching TRBD1 (6 bases). The CDR3 has 15 amino acids. V gave up 0 bases and J gave up 4 bases, with 11 bases separating them. Germline V gene data show CDR1 as SGHRS and CDR2 as YFSETQ. The CDR3 is CASSLAQGIYNEQFF. CDR3 nucleotides: TGCGCCAGCAGCTTGGCCCAGGGGATTTACAATGAGCAGTTCTTC.

The chain recombines TRBV15 with TRBJ1-3; D is undetermined. The V gene lost 0 bases and the J gene lost 10 bases, with 10 bases spanning the gap. Germline values: CDR1 LNHNV, CDR2 YYDKDF (reference sequence). The CDR3 consists of 13 residues. Here the CDR3 reads CATSRDIEGTIYF. The DNA of the CDR3 is TGTGCCACCAGCAGAGATATCGAGGGTACCATATATTTT.

The rearrangement links TRBV4-2 to TRBJ2-2, with D perhaps assigned TRBD1 or TRBD2 (7 bases each). Germline values: CDR1 LGHNA, CDR2 YNFKEQ. The CDR3 is 15 amino acids. The V gene lost 6 bases and the J gene lost 0 bases, with 11 bases spanning the gap. CDR3 sequence reads: CASSPGGANTGELFF. DNA for the CDR3: TGTGCCAGCAGTCCAGGGGGGGCGAACACCGGGGAGCTGTTTTTT.

By its share, this clone is medium-sized (0.01 to 0.1%). V usage is TRBV4-1 and J usage is TRBJ2-7; either TRBD1 or TRBD2 may supply D (6 bases each). CDR3 length: 15 amino acids. Germline CDR1 reads MGHRA; CDR2 reads YSYEKL. The V end lost 4 bases, the J end lost 4 bases, and 17 bases lay between the germline ends. CDR3 bases: TGCGCCAGCAGCCCCTCGTCAACAGGGAGGTACGAGCAGTACTTC. Translating gives CASSPSSTGRYEQYF.